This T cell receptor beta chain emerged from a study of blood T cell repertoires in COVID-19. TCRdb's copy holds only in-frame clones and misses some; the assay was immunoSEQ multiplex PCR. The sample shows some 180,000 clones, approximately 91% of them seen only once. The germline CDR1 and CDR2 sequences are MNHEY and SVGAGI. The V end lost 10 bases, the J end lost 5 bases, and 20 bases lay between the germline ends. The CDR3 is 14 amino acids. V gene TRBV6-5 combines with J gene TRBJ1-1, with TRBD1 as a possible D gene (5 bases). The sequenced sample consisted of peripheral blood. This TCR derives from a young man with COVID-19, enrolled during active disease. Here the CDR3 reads CATFTREGRTEAFF. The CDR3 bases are TGTGCCACCTTCACCAGGGAGGGTAGGACTGAAGCTTTCTTT.